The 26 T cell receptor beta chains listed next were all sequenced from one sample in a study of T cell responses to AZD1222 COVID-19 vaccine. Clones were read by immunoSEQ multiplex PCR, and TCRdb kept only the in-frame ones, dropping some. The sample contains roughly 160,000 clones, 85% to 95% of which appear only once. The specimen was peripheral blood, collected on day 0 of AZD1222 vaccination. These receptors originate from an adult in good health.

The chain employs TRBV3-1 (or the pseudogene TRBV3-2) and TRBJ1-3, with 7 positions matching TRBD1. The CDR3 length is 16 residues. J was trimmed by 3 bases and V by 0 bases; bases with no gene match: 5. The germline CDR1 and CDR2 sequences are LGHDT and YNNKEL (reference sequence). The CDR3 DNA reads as TGTGCCAGCAGCCAAGACACAGGGGTTGTTGGAAACACCATATATTTT. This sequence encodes CASSQDTGVVGNTIYF.

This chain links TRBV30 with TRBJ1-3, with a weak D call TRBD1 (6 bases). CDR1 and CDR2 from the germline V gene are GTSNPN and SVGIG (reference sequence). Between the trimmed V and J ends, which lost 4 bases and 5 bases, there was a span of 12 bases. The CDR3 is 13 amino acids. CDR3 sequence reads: CAWMNRVRNTIYF. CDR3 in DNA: TGTGCCTGGATGAACAGGGTCAGAAACACCATATATTTT.

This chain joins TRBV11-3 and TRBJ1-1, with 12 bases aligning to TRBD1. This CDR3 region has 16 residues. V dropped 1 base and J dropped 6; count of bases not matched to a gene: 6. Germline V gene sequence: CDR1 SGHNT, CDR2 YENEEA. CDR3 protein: CASSLGGTGGHAEAFF. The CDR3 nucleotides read TGTGCCAGCAGCTTAGGCGGGACAGGGGGCCACGCTGAAGCTTTCTTT.

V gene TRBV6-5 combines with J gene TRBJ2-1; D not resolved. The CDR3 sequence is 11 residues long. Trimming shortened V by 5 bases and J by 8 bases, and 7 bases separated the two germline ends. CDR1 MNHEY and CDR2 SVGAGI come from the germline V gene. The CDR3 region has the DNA TGTGCCAGCAGTCCCCTGGATGAGCAGTTCTTC. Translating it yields CASSPLDEQFF.

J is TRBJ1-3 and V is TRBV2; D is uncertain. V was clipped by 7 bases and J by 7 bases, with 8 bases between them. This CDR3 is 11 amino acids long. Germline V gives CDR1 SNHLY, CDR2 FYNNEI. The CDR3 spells CASTDRNTIYF. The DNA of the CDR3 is TGTGCCAGCACTGATCGGAACACCATATATTTT.

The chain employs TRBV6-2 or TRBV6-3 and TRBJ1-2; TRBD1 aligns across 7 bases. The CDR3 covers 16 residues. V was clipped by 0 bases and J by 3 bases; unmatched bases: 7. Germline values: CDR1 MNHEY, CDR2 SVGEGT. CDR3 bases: TGTGCCAGCAGTTACTCACGGCATACAGGGGACTATGGCTACACCTTC. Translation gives CASSYSRHTGDYGYTF.

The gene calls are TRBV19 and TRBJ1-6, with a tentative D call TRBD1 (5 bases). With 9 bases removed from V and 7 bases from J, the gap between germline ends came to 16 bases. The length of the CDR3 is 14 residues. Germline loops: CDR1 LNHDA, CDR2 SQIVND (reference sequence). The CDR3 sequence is CASNRQGLNSPLHF. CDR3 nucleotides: TGTGCCAGCAATCGTCAGGGTTTAAATTCACCCCTCCACTTT.

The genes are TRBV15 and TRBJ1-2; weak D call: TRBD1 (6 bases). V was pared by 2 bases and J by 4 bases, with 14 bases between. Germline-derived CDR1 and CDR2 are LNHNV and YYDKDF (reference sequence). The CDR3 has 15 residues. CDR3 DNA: TGTGCCACCAGCAGATTAACAGGGAATGCCTATGGCTACACCTTC. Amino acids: CATSRLTGNAYGYTF.

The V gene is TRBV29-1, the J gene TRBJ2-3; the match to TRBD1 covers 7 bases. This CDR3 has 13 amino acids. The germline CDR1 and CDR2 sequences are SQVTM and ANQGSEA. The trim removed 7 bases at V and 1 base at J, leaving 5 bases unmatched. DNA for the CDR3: TGCAGCGCCCCGGGACAGCGCACAGATACGCAGTATTTT. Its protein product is CSAPGQRTDTQYF.

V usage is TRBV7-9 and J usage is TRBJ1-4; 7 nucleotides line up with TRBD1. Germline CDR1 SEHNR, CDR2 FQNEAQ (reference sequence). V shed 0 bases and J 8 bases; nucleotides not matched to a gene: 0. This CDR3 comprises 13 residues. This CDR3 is CASSLAGQEKLFF. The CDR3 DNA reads TGTGCCAGCAGCTTAGCGGGACAGGAAAAACTGTTTTTT. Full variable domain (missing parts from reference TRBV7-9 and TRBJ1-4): DTGVSQNPRHKITKRGQNVTFRCDPISEHNRLYWYRQTLGQGPEFLTYFQNEAQLEKSRLLSDRFSAERPKGSFSTLEIQRTEQGDSAMYLCASSLAGQEKLFFGSGTQLSVL.

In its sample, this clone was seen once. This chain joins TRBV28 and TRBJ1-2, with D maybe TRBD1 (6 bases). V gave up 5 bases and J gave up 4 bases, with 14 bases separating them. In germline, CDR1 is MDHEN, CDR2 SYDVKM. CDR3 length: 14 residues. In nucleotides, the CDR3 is TGTGCCAGCAGTACAGGTGAAGGGGGCTATGGCTACACCTTC. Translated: CASSTGEGGYGYTF.

The CDR3 DNA follows: TGTGCCATCAGTGAGAGGGCGGACCACGAAGAAGCTTTCTTT. This encodes CAISERADHEEAFF. The chain recombines TRBV10-3 with TRBJ1-1; D is undetermined. This CDR3 region has 14 residues. CDR1 is ENHRY, CDR2 SYGVKD, per germline. The ends were cut back, 2 bases at V and 8 bases at J, with 15 bases in the middle.

In DNA form, the CDR3 reads TGTGCCAGCAGTGTGAGGGACATCACAGATACGCAGTATTTT. This sequence encodes CASSVRDITDTQYF. The chain uses TRBV9 and TRBJ2-3; possibly TRBD1 for D (6 bases). This CDR3 spans 14 amino acids. V shed 5 bases and J shed 2 bases, with 12 bases lying between them. Germline lookup yields CDR1 SGDLS and CDR2 YYNGEE.

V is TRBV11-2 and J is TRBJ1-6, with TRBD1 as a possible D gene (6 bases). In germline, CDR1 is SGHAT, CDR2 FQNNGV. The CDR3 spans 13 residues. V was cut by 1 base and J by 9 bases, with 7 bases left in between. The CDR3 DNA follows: TGTGCCAGCAGCTTAGTGGGGGCTTCACCCCTCCACTTT. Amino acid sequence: CASSLVGASPLHF. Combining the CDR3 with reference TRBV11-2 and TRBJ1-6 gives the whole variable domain EAGVAQSPRYKIIEKRQSVAFWCNPISGHATLYWYQQILGQGPKLLIQFQNNGVVDDSQLPKDRFSAERLKGVDSTLKIQPAKLEDSAVYLCASSLVGASPLHFGNGTRLTVT.

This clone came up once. The CDR3 DNA follows: TGTGCCAGCTCACCCCGGGCAGGGCCGAACACTGAAGCTTTCTTT. Its translation is CASSPRAGPNTEAFF. The chain combines TRBV18 with TRBJ1-1; maybe TRBD1 (5 bases). V lost 3 bases, J lost 1 base, and 12 bases lay in between. Germline CDR1 KGHSH, CDR2 LQKENI. This CDR3 is 15 amino acids long.

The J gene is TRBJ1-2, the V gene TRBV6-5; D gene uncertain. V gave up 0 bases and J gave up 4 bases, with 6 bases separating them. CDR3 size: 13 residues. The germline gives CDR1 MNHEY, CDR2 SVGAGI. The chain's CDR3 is CASSYSIVYGYTF. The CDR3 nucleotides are TGTGCCAGCAGTTACTCGATTGTCTATGGCTACACCTTC.

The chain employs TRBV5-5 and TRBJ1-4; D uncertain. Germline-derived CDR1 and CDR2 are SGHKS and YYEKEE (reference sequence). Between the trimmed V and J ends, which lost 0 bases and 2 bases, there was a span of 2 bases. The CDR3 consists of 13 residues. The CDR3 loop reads CASSLGTNEKLFF. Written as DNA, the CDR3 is TGTGCCAGCAGCTTGGGGACTAATGAAAAACTGTTTTTT.

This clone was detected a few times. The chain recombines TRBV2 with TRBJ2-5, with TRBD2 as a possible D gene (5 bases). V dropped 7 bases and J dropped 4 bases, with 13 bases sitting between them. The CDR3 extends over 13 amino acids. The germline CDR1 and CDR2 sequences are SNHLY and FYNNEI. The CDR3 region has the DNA TGTGCCAGCAAAGAGGGAGCAGCAGAGACCCAGTACTTC. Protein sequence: CASKEGAAETQYF.

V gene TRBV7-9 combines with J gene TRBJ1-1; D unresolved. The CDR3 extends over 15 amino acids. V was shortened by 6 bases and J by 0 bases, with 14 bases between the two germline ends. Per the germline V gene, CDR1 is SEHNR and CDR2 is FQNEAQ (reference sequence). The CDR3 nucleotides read TGTGCCAGCAGTTCTGAACTCAGTCTGAACACTGAAGCTTTCTTT. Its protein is CASSSELSLNTEAFF.

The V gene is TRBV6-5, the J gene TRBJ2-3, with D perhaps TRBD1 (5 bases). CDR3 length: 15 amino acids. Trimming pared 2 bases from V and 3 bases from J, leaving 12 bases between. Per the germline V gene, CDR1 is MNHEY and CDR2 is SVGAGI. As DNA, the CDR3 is TGTGCCAGCAGTTACCATACAGCAGGGACAGATACGCAGTATTTT. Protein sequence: CASSYHTAGTDTQYF.

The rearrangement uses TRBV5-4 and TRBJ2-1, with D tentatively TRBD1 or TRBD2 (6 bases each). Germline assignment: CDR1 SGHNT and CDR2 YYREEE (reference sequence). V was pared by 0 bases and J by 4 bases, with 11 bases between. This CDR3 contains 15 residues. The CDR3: CASSLEGGPYNEQFF. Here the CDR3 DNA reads TGTGCCAGCAGCTTGGAGGGGGGCCCTTACAATGAGCAGTTCTTC.

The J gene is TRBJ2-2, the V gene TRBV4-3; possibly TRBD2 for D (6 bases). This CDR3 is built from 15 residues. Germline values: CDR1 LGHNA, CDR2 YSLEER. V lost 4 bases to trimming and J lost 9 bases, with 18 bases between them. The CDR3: CASSRKRAPDWELFF. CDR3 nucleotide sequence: TGCGCCAGCAGCCGTAAGCGGGCCCCAGACTGGGAGCTGTTTTTT.

CDR3 sequence: CATARDLNTEAFF. DNA of the CDR3: TGTGCCACCGCGAGGGATTTGAACACTGAAGCTTTCTTT. V and J are TRBV5-5 and TRBJ1-1, with no clear D. Germline loops: CDR1 SGHKS, CDR2 YYEKEE (reference sequence). V gave up 9 bases and J gave up 0 bases, with 12 bases separating them. This CDR3 is 13 amino acids long.

The CDR3 sequence: CASSSGRMNTEAFF. CDR3 coding DNA: TGTGCCAGCAGCTCGGGACGGATGAACACTGAAGCTTTCTTT. The chain couples TRBV11-3 to TRBJ1-1; D might be TRBD1 (5 bases). CDR1 and CDR2 (germline): SGHNT, YENEEA. The CDR3 contains 14 residues. V was cut by 4 bases and J by 0 bases, with 9 bases left in between.

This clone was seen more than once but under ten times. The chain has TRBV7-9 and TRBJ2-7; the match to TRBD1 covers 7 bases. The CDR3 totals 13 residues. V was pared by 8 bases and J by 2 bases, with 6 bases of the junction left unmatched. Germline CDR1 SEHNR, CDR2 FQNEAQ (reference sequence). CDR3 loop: CASEGGRAYEQYF. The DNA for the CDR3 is TGTGCCAGCGAAGGGGGCAGGGCCTACGAGCAGTACTTC. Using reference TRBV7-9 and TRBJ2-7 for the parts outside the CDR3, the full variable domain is DTGVSQNPRHKITKRGQNVTFRCDPISEHNRLYWYRQTLGQGPEFLTYFQNEAQLEKSRLLSDRFSAERPKGSFSTLEIQRTEQGDSAMYLCASEGGRAYEQYFGPGTRLTVT.

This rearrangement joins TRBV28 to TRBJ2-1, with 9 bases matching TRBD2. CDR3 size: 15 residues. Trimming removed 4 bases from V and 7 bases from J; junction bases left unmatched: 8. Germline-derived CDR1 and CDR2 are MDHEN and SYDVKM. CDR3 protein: CASSYIAGVWNEQFF. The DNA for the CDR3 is TGTGCCAGCAGTTACATAGCGGGGGTATGGAATGAGCAGTTCTTC.